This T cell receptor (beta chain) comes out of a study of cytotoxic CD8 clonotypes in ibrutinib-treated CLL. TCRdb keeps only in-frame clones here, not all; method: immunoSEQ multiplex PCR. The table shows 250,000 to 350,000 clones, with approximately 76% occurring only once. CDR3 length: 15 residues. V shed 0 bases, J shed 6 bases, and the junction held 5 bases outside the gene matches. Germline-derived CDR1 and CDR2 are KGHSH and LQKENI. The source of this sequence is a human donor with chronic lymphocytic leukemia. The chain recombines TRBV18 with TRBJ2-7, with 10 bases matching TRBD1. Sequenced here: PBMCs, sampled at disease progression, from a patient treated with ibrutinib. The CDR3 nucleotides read TGTGCCAGCTCACCACCGCGACAGGGGGCCTCCGAGCAGTACTTC. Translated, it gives CASSPPRQGASEQYF.